The present entry profiles one T cell receptor beta chain with its context. These data belong to a study of blood T cell repertoires in COVID-19. CDR1 and CDR2 from the germline V gene are SNHLY and FYNNEI. V lost 8 bases and J lost 0, with 16 bases in between. The CDR3 runs 15 residues. Authors' processing steps: Reference gene primer amplification yielded estimated nucleated cell counts. Method: immunoSEQ multiplex PCR; TCRdb's copy keeps in-frame clones and lacks some. The V and J calls and the clone size are those of that table, but D and trimming were determined from the DNA. Here the sample spans approximately 100,000 clones, almost 95% being singletons.

Material: peripheral blood. This TCR was recovered from a man aged 45-65 years with active COVID-19. The genes are TRBV2 and TRBJ1-2; perhaps TRBD1 as D (5 bases). CDR3 amino acids: CASSVGPLPNYGYTF. The CDR3 DNA sequence: TGTGCCAGCTCCGTGGGGCCTCTCCCTAACTATGGCTACACCTTC.